A selection of T cell receptor beta chains follows, all from one sample in a study of cytomegalovirus exposure and HLA in healthy donors. This table comes from immunoSEQ multiplex PCR, and its TCRdb copy is limited to in-frame clones, with some not included. The sample consists of some 250,000 clones, about 80% of them appearing once. The sequencing sample was made of PBMCs. The receptors derive from a woman in her thirties or forties in good health and CMV-seropositive. Both conserved end residues are part of each CDR3. A D gene is named only where the DNA matches it firmly. Size tells how often a clone was seen (once, few, many) or the class of an expanded clone, and some rows leave it out.

d_gene	abundance	j_gene	v_gene	CDR3aa	CDR3nt
.	.	TRBJ1-3	TRBV6-5	CASSYRSGRGYTIYF	TGTGCCAGCAGTTACCGCTCAGGGCGCGGATACACCATATATTTT
TRBD1	few	TRBJ2-5	TRBV6-1	CASTGQGAGETQYF	TGTGCCAGCACCGGACAGGGGGCAGGCGAGACCCAGTACTTC
.	few	TRBJ1-2	TRBV13	CASSLGRGRANLNYGYTF	TGTGCCAGCAGCTTAGGAAGGGGCAGGGCTAACCTTAACTATGGCTACACCTTC
.	.	TRBJ2-5	TRBV7-8	CASSFMAPQETQYF	TGTGCCAGCAGCTTCATGGCACCTCAAGAGACCCAGTACTTC
TRBD1	once	TRBJ2-5	TRBV5-4	CASSWTGNQETQYF	TGTGCCAGCAGCTGGACAGGGAACCAAGAGACCCAGTACTTC
TRBD2	.	TRBJ2-1	TRBV13	CASSSGLAGYSSYNEQFF	TGTGCCAGCAGCTCGGGACTAGCGGGCTATAGCTCCTACAATGAGCAGTTCTTC
.	.	TRBJ1-1	TRBV30	CACAFTGDTEAFF	TGTGCCTGCGCGTTCACGGGGGACACTGAAGCTTTCTTT
.	.	TRBJ2-1	TRBV7-9	CASRPTSSGEQFF	TGTGCCAGCAGGCCTACTAGCAGTGGTGAGCAGTTCTTC
.	.	TRBJ2-3	TRBV5-1	CASSSADTQYF	TGCGCCAGCAGCTCAGCGGATACGCAGTATTTT
TRBD1	.	TRBJ2-3	TRBV7-9	CASSPGTGGYTDTQYF	TGTGCCAGCAGCCCCGGGACAGGGGGTTACACAGATACGCAGTATTTT
TRBD1	few	TRBJ1-3	TRBV18	CASSPRQGAVGGNTIYF	TGTGCCAGCTCACCACGACAGGGGGCAGTTGGTGGAAACACCATATATTTT
.	.	TRBJ1-1	TRBV29-1	CSVDARNTEAFF	TGCAGCGTTGACGCCAGGAACACTGAAGCTTTCTTT
.	.	TRBJ1-2	TRBV10-3	CAISSDRDGYTF	TGTGCCATCAGTTCCGACCGGGATGGCTACACCTTC
TRBD2	.	TRBJ2-1	TRBV7-9	CASSLVASGYNEQFF	TGTGCCAGCAGCTTAGTCGCTAGCGGTTACAATGAGCAGTTCTTC
.	.	TRBJ1-6	TRBV11-2	CASSLDQGYHSPLHF	TGTGCCAGCAGCTTAGATCAGGGGTATCATTCCCCCCTCCACTTT
TRBD1	once	TRBJ2-7	TRBV11-3	CASSFGTGGSEQYF	TGTGCCAGCAGCTTTGGGACAGGGGGCAGTGAGCAGTACTTC
.	.	TRBJ1-5	TRBV7-2	CASSRTVNSNQPQHF	TGTGCCAGCAGCCGGACTGTGAATAGCAATCAGCCCCAGCATTTT
.	.	TRBJ2-1	TRBV2	CASSPQNEQFF	TGTGCCAGCAGTCCTCAGAATGAGCAGTTCTTC
.	.	TRBJ2-1	TRBV7-3	CASSLKGGVYNEQFF	TGTGCCAGCAGCTTAAAAGGCGGGGTATACAATGAGCAGTTCTTC
TRBD1	.	TRBJ2-7	TRBV9	CASSTGQGTEEQYF	TGTGCCAGCAGCACGGGACAGGGTACGGAAGAGCAGTACTTC
.	.	TRBJ2-5	TRBV30	CAGQVQETQYF	TGTGCCGGGCAGGTCCAAGAGACCCAGTACTTC
.	.	TRBJ1-1	TRBV7-9	CASGDQGEAFF	TGTGCCAGCGGGGATCAGGGTGAAGCTTTCTTT
TRBD2	.	TRBJ2-3	TRBV9	CASSVVGSGGNTDTQYF	TGTGCCAGCAGCGTAGTGGGTAGCGGGGGAAATACAGATACGCAGTATTTT
.	.	TRBJ1-1	TRBV6-1	CASITGPPNTEAFF	TGTGCCAGCATAACAGGGCCGCCGAACACTGAAGCTTTCTTT
.	.	TRBJ1-5	TRBV19	CASSPLRGGNQPQHF	TGTGCCAGTAGTCCCCTGCGGGGCGGCAATCAGCCCCAGCATTTT
TRBD1	once	TRBJ2-7	TRBV4-1	CASSSRNGRGLEQYF	TGCGCCAGCAGCTCACGAAACGGCAGGGGGCTAGAGCAGTACTTC
.	.	TRBJ1-6	TRBV6-1	CASSEALQDFNSPLHF	TGTGCCAGCAGTGAAGCCCTCCAGGACTTTAATTCACCCCTCCACTTT
TRBD1	.	TRBJ1-1	TRBV10-3	CAISRVGQGALMNTEAFF	TGTGCCATCAGTAGGGTCGGACAGGGGGCCCTCATGAACACTGAAGCTTTCTTT
.	.	TRBJ1-4	TRBV27	CASSPPDNPLRKLFF	TGTGCCAGCAGCCCTCCGGACAATCCCCTTCGAAAACTGTTTTTT
.	.	TRBJ1-1	TRBV10-1	CASSETGSVSEAFF	TGCGCCAGCAGTGAGACGGGATCGGTTAGTGAAGCTTTCTTT
TRBD1	.	TRBJ1-1	TRBV27	CASSLLAGTVNTEAFF	TGTGCCAGCAGTTTATTAGCCGGGACAGTTAACACTGAAGCTTTCTTT
.	.	TRBJ1-5	TRBV9	CASSGTGALNQPQHF	TGTGCCAGCAGCGGCACAGGAGCCCTTAATCAGCCCCAGCATTTT
.	.	TRBJ1-2	TRBV5-1	CASSLSDRSHGYTF	TGCGCCAGCAGCTTGAGTGACAGGAGCCATGGCTACACCTTC
TRBD2	few	TRBJ2-1	TRBV7-2	CASSTGGGRGSPYNEQFF	TGTGCCAGCAGCACAGGCGGAGGGCGCGGGAGCCCATACAATGAGCAGTTCTTC
.	.	TRBJ1-2	TRBV25-1	CAYSGGAHYGYTF	TGTGCGTACTCTGGAGGGGCCCACTATGGCTACACCTTC
.	few	TRBJ1-1	TRBV7-2	CASSLVEGGQEAFF	TGTGCCAGCAGCTTAGTAGAAGGTGGACAGGAAGCTTTCTTT
TRBD1	.	TRBJ1-4	TRBV27	CASSLSLGRGKGEKLFF	TGTGCCAGCAGTTTAAGTCTGGGCAGGGGGAAGGGTGAAAAACTGTTTTTT
.	few	TRBJ1-1	TRBV10-3	CAISERTLNTEAFF	TGTGCCATCAGTGAACGGACACTAAACACTGAAGCTTTCTTT
.	few	TRBJ2-3	TRBV5-1	CASTQTAGSTDTQYF	TGCGCCAGCACCCAGACAGCGGGCAGCACAGATACGCAGTATTTT
TRBD1	few	TRBJ2-7	TRBV27	CASSLGDRGSYEQYF	TGTGCCAGCAGTTTGGGGGACAGGGGCTCCTACGAGCAGTACTTC
.	.	TRBJ2-1	TRBV4-3	CASSQGGTGGVGEQFF	TGCGCCAGCAGCCAAGGGGGGACTGGGGGAGTGGGTGAGCAGTTCTTC
TRBD2	.	TRBJ2-3	TRBV7-2	CASSLVSGLGGDTQYF	TGTGCCAGCAGCTTAGTTTCGGGACTAGGGGGAGATACGCAGTATTTT
.	.	TRBJ2-3	TRBV5-1	CASSLEGRGTDTQYF	TGCGCCAGCAGCTTGGAGGGCAGGGGCACAGATACGCAGTATTTT
TRBD1	.	TRBJ2-3	TRBV9	CASSAPGTGGYLSADTQYF	TGTGCCAGCAGCGCTCCCGGGACAGGGGGCTACTTGTCGGCGGATACGCAGTATTTT
TRBD2	.	TRBJ2-2	TRBV6-1	CASRPGLVAGELFF	TGTGCCAGCAGGCCGGGACTAGTTGCCGGGGAGCTGTTTTTT
.	.	TRBJ2-7	TRBV11-3	CASSLGQYYEQYF	TGTGCCAGCAGCTTAGGACAGTACTACGAGCAGTACTTC
.	.	TRBJ2-6	TRBV7-3	CASRSSGANVLTF	TGTGCCAGCCGGAGCTCTGGGGCCAACGTCCTGACTTTC
TRBD1	.	TRBJ1-2	TRBV6-5	CATCKGAMSYGYTF	TGTGCCACCTGTAAGGGGGCTATGAGTTATGGCTACACCTTC